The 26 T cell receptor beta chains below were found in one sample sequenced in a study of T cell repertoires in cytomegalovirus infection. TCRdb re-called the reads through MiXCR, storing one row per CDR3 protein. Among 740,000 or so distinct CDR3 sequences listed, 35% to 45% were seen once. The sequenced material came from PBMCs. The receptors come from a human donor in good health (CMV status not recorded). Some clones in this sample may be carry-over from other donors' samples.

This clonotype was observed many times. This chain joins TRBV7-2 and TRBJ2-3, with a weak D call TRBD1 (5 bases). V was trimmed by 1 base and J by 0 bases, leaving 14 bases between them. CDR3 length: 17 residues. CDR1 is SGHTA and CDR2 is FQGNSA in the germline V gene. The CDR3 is CASSLGQRSPSTDTQYF. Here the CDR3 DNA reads TGTGCCAGCAGCTTAGGACAGCGCTCGCCTAGCACAGATACGCAGTATTTT.

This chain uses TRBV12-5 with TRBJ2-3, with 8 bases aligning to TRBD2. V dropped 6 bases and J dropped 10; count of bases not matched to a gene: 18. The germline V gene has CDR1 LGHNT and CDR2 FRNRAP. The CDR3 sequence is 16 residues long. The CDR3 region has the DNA TGTGCTAGTGGCTTACAGCACGGGGGGGGGGGGAGTGCGCAGTATTTT. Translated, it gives CASGLQHGGGGSAQYF.

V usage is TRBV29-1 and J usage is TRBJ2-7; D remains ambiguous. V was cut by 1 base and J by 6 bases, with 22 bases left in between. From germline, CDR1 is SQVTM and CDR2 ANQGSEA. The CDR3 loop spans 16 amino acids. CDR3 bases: TGCAGCGTTGAAGTTAGCAATGCACTACAACGCGCCGAGCAGTACTTC. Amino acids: CSVEVSNALQRAEQYF.

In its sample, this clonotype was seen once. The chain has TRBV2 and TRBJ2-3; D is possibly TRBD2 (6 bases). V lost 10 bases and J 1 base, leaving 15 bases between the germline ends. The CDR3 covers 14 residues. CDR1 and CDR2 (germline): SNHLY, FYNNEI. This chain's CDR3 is CATSRDFGTDTQYF. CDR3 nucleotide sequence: TGTGCCACCTCCCGGGACTTCGGCACAGATACGCAGTATTTT.

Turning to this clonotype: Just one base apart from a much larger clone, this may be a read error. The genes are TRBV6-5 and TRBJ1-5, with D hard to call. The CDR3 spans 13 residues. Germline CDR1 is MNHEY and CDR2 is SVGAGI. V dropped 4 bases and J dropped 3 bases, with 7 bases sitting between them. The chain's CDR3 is CASSSRDNQPQHF. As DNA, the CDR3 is TGTGCCAGCAGTTCAAGGGACAATCAGCCCCAGCATTTT.

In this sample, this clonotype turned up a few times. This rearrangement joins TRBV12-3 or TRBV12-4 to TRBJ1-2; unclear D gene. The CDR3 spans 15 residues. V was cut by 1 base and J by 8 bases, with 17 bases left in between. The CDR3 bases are TGTGCCAGCAGTTTAGAGGGTAGGGTGTCTGGAGGCTACACCTTC. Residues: CASSLEGRVSGGYTF.

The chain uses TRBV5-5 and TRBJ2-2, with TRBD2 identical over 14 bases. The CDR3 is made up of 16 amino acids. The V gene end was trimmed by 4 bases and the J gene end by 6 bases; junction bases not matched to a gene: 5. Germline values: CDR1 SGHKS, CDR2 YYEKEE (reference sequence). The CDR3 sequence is CASSLGTSGGSGELFF. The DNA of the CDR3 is TGTGCCAGCAGCCTCGGGACTAGCGGGGGCTCCGGGGAGCTGTTTTTT.

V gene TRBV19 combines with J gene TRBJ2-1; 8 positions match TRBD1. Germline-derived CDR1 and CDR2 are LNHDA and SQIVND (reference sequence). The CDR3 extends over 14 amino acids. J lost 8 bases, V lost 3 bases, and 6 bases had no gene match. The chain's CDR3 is CASSMGQEVYEQFF. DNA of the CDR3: TGTGCCAGTAGTATGGGACAGGAGGTTTATGAGCAGTTCTTC.

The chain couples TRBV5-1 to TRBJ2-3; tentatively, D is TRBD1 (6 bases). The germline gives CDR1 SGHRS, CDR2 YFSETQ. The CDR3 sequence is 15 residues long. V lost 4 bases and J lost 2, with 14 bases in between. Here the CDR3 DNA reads TGCGCCAGCAGCCCGGGACACCCTAACACAGATACGCAGTATTTT. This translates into CASSPGHPNTDTQYF. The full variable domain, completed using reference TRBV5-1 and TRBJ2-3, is KAGVTQTPRYLIKTRGQQVTLSCSPISGHRSVSWYQQTPGQGLQFLFEYFSETQRNKGNFPGRFSGRQFSNSRSEMNVSTLELGDSALYLCASSPGHPNTDTQYFGPGTRLTVL.

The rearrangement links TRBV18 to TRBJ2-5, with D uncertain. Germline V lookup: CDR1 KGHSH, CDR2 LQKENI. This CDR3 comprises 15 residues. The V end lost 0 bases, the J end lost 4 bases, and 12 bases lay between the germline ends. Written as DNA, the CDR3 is TGTGCCAGCTCACCACCCGGCCTAGGTGGAGAGACCCAGTACTTC. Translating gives CASSPPGLGGETQYF.

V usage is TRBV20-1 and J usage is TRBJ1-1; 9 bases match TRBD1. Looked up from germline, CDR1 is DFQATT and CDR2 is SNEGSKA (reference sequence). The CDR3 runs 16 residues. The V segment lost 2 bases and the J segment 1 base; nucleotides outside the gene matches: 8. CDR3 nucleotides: TGCAGTGCTAGACTACAGGGGGCCGAATGGAACACTGAAGCTTTCTTT. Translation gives CSARLQGAEWNTEAFF.

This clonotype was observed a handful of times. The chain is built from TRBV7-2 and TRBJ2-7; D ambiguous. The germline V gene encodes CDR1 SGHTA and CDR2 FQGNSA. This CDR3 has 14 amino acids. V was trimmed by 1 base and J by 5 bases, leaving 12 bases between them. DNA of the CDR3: TGTGCCAGCAGCTTAGTGGGTTTTGACGACGAGCAGTACTTC. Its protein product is CASSLVGFDDEQYF.

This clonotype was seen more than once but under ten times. This chain's CDR3 is CASSPLAGINQPQHF. DNA for the CDR3: TGTGCCAGCAGTCCACTGGCAGGGATCAATCAGCCCCAGCATTTT. This chain joins TRBV7-2 and TRBJ1-5; TRBD1 might be the D (5 bases). Germline V gene data show CDR1 as SGHTA and CDR2 as FQGNSA. The CDR3 has 15 residues. V lost 6 bases and J lost 3, with 15 bases in between. Complete variable domain (other parts from reference TRBV7-2 and TRBJ1-5): GAGVSQSPSNKVTEKGKDVELRCDPISGHTALYWYRQSLGQGLEFLIYFQGNSAPDKSGLPSDRFSAERTGGSVSTLTIQRTQQEDSAVYLCASSPLAGINQPQHFGDGTRLSIL.

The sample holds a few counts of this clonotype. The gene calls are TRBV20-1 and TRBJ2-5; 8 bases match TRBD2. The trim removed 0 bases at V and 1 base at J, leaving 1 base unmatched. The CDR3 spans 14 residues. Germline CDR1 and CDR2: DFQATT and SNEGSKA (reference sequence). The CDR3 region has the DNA TGCAGTGCTAGAGAGGCGGGAGGCCAAGAGACCCAGTACTTC. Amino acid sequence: CSAREAGGQETQYF.

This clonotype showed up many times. CDR3 loop: CASSLPASGSRVTDTQYF. In nucleotides, the CDR3 is TGTGCCAGCAGTTTACCCGCTAGCGGGAGTCGGGTCACAGATACGCAGTATTTT. The genes are TRBV28 and TRBJ2-3; the match to TRBD2 covers 10 bases. The CDR3 has 18 amino acids. Trimming cost V 2 bases and J 2 bases; bases outside gene matches: 10. The germline V gene has CDR1 MDHEN and CDR2 SYDVKM.

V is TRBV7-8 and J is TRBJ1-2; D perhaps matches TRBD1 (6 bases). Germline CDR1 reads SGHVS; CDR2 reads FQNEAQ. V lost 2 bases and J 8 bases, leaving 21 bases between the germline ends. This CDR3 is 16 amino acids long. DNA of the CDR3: TGTGCCAGCAGCTTAAAGGGGGTAGCAGCTGGGATGGGCTACACCTTC. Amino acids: CASSLKGVAAGMGYTF.

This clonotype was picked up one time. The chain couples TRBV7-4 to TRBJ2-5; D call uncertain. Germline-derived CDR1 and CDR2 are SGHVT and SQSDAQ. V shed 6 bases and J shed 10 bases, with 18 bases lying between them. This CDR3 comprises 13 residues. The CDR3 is CASSIKDVAGQYF. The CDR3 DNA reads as TGTGCCAGCAGTATTAAGGACGTAGCAGGCCAGTACTTC.

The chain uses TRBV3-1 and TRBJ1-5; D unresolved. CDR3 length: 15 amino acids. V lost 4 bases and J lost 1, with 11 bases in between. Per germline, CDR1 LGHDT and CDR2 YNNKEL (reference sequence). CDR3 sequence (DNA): TGTGCCAGCAGCCGCGACCACAAGAGCAATCAGCCCCAGCATTTT. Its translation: CASSRDHKSNQPQHF.

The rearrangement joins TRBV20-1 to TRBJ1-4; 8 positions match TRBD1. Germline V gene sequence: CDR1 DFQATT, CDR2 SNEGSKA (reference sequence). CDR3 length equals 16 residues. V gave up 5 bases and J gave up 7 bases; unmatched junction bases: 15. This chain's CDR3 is CSAGTRSDRAVEKLFF. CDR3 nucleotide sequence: TGCAGTGCTGGAACCCGGTCGGACAGGGCAGTTGAAAAACTGTTTTTT.

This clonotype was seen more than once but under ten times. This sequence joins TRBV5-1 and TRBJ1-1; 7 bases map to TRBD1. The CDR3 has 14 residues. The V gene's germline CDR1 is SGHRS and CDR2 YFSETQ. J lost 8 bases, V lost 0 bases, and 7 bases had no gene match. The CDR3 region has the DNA TGCGCCAGCAGCTTGGGTCAGGGGGACGCAGAAGCTTTCTTT. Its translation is CASSLGQGDAEAFF. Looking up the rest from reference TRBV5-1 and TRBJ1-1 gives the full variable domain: KAGVTQTPRYLIKTRGQQVTLSCSPISGHRSVSWYQQTPGQGLQFLFEYFSETQRNKGNFPGRFSGRQFSNSRSEMNVSTLELGDSALYLCASSLGQGDAEAFFGQGTRLTVV.

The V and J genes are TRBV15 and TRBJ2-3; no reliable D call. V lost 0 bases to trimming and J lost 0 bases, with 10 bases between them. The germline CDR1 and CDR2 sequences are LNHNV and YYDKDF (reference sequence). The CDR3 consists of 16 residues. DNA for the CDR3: TGTGCCACCAGCAGAGATTACAGCGCCAGCACAGATACGCAGTATTTT. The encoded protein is CATSRDYSASTDTQYF.

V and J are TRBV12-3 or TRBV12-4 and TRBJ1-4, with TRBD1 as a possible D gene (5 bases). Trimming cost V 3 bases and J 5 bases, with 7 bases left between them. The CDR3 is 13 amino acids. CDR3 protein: CASSFGGNEKLFF. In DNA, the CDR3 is TGTGCCAGCAGTTTTGGGGGGAATGAAAAACTGTTTTTT.

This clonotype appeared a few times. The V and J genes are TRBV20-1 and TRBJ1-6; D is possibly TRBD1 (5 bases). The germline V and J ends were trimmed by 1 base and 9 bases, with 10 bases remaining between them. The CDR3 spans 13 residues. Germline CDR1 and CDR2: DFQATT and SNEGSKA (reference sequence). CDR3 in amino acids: CSARGGAGSPLHF. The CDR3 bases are TGCAGTGCTAGAGGAGGGGCCGGTTCACCCCTCCACTTT.

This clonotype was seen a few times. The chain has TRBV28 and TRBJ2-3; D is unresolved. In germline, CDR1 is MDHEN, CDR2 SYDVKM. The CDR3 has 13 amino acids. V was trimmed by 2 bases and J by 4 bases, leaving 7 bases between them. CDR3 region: CASSLIGPDTQYF. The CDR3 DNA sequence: TGTGCCAGCAGTTTAATAGGGCCAGATACGCAGTATTTT.

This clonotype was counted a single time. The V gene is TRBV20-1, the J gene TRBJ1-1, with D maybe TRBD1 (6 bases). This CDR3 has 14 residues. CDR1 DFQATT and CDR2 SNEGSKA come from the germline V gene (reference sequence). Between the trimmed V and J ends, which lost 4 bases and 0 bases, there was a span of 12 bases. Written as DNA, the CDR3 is TGCAGTGCTAAGACAGGAGGATTGAACACTGAAGCTTTCTTT. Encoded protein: CSAKTGGLNTEAFF.

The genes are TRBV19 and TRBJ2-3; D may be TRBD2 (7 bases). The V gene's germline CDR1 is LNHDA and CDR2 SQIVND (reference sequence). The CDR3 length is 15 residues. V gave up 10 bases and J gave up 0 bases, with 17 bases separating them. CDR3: CATRGGSGSTDTQYF. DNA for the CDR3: TGTGCCACACGAGGGGGTAGCGGGAGCACAGATACGCAGTATTTT.